This T cell receptor beta chain was found in a study of blood T cell repertoires in COVID-19. This CDR3 has 15 amino acids. With 1 base removed from V and 3 bases from J, the gap between germline ends came to 10 bases. The germline gives CDR1 SGHAT, CDR2 FQNNGV. Sequencing used immunoSEQ multiplex PCR; TCRdb keeps in-frame clones, though not all of them. Here the sample spans nearly 7,000 clones, nearly 90% being singletons. The chain employs TRBV11-2 and TRBJ1-5; possibly TRBD1 for D (5 bases). This sequence originates from a human donor in a cohort sampled during active COVID-19. Sequencing input: peripheral blood. CDR3 in DNA: TGTGCCAGCAGCTTAGGGGGCCATGTCAATCAGCCCCAGCATTTT. Its protein is CASSLGGHVNQPQHF. Combining the CDR3 with reference TRBV11-2 and TRBJ1-5 gives the whole variable domain EAGVAQSPRYKIIEKRQSVAFWCNPISGHATLYWYQQILGQGPKLLIQFQNNGVVDDSQLPKDRFSAERLKGVDSTLKIQPAKLEDSAVYLCASSLGGHVNQPQHFGDGTRLSIL.